These 8 T cell receptor beta chains were all obtained from the same sample, sequenced in a study of regulatory T cells in long-lasting Graves disease. Described time point: newly diagnosed GD, antithyroid drugs for less than 3 months. After RNA was extracted from PBMCs, the TCR library was made from it. Library construction for TCR beta used iRepertoire HTBI primers and Arm-PCR of CDR3 regions. Each CDR3 protein gets one entry after TCRdb re-called the multiplex PCR reads with MiXCR. The sample yields roughly 500,000 distinct CDR3 sequences, about 13% seen once. These data were also reused for a study on T cells in Graves' hyperthyroidism and ophthalmopathy.

The sequencing used peripheral blood mononuclear cells (PBMCs), collected at new diagnosis, from a patient treated with antithyroid drugs. These receptor sequences come from a young man with Graves disease.

At least ten counts were recorded for this clonotype. The V gene is TRBV11-2, the J gene TRBJ2-5, with D maybe TRBD1 (6 bases). The V end lost 9 bases, the J end lost 5 bases, and 19 bases lay between the germline ends. The CDR3 contains 14 residues. The germline V gene has CDR1 SGHAT and CDR2 FQNNGV. The CDR3 DNA reads as TGTGCCAGTGGCCTCCAGGGGCTTTTGGAGACCCAGTACTTC. Encoded protein: CASGLQGLLETQYF.

This clonotype was seen ten or more times. The V gene is TRBV7-2, the J gene TRBJ1-4, with TRBD1 matching over 8 bases. The CDR3 spans 13 residues. Trimming took 1 base from V and 12 from J; bases not matched to a gene: 4. The germline CDR1 and CDR2 sequences are SGHTA and FQGNSA. The CDR3 DNA follows: TGTGCCAGCAGCTTAGTAATGGGACAGGAACTGTTTTTT. Its translation: CASSLVMGQELFF.

This clonotype was observed many times. The V gene is TRBV10-3, the J gene TRBJ2-1, with 9 bases fitting TRBD2. The CDR3 sequence is 16 residues long. Trimming at V came to 2 bases and at J to 5 bases, leaving 7 bases not matched to a gene. Germline V gene sequence: CDR1 ENHRY, CDR2 SYGVKD. The chain's CDR3 is CAISEQREVRDNEQFF. The CDR3 bases are TGTGCCATCAGTGAGCAGCGGGAGGTTAGGGACAATGAGCAGTTCTTC.

The V gene is TRBV20-1, the J gene TRBJ2-1, with D perhaps matching TRBD2 (6 bases). The germline V gene encodes CDR1 DFQATT and CDR2 SNEGSKA (reference sequence). Trimming shortened V by 3 bases and J by 10 bases, and 25 bases separated the two germline ends. This CDR3 is built from 16 residues. In DNA form, the CDR3 reads TGCAGTGCTAGGACTAGTACCGGGTACGCGGTTGGGGAGCAGTTCTTC. This gives the protein CSARTSTGYAVGEQFF.

This clonotype was counted a few times. V is TRBV19 and J is TRBJ2-7; possible D gene TRBD1, 6 bases. The germline V and J ends were trimmed by 6 bases and 3 bases, with 12 bases remaining between them. The CDR3 sequence is 13 residues long. The germline CDR1 and CDR2 sequences are LNHDA and SQIVND (reference sequence). DNA for the CDR3: TGTGCCAGTAGCCGGGACATATACTACGAGCAGTACTTC. Its translation is CASSRDIYYEQYF.

This clonotype was counted ten times or more. This sequence joins TRBV5-1 and TRBJ2-3; D ambiguous. The ends were cut back, 1 base at V and 2 bases at J, with 14 bases in the middle. Germline CDR1 is SGHRS and CDR2 is YFSETQ. The CDR3 runs to 16 residues. CDR3 sequence reads: CASSLRRKQTTDTQYF. CDR3 DNA sequence: TGCGCCAGCAGCTTGAGGCGGAAACAGACCACAGATACGCAGTATTTT.

This clonotype was observed many times. The chain carries TRBV29-1 and TRBJ2-1; 10 bases fit TRBD2. There are 14 residues in the CDR3. V gave up 5 bases and J gave up 10 bases; unmatched junction bases: 11. Germline V gene data show CDR1 as SQVTM and CDR2 as ANQGSEA. CDR3 region: CSVNDLAGAQEQFF. The CDR3 DNA reads as TGCAGCGTTAATGATCTAGCGGGAGCTCAAGAGCAGTTCTTC.

The chain links TRBV20-1 to TRBJ1-5; 9 bases fit TRBD1. Germline V gene data show CDR1 as DFQATT and CDR2 as SNEGSKA (reference sequence). The CDR3 has 17 amino acids. With 5 bases clipped from V and 2 bases from J, the junction kept 13 bases outside the gene matches. The DNA for the CDR3 is TGCAGTGCTCGCCAGGGGGACAGGGTAGGTGGCAATCAGCCCCAGCATTTT. Protein: CSARQGDRVGGNQPQHF.